This T cell receptor beta chain is from a study of T-cell reconstitution after alpha-beta-depleted transplantation in children (dated by TCRdb to 2016 to 2018). About the study as a whole: Using TCR repertoire profiling, the study followed T-cell immune reconstitution in a quantitative way in children after TCRalphabeta/CD19-depleted allogeneic hematopoietic cell transplantation. General findings and caveats noted by the study authors: Over subsequent months, a decline in hyperexpanded clone frequencies was noted, and after one year, T-cell counts and TCRbeta diversity were mostly ascribed to newly produced T cells. In some patients, the high TCRbeta diversity seen at day 60 was put down to recipient T cells and intrathymic progenitors that had survived conditioning. Apparently early alphabetaT-cell count recovery about two months after transplant reportedly relied on only several hundred rapidly expanded clones derived from non-depleted graft cells.

This clonotype was recorded many times. The clone's antigen remains unknown. It has no much larger one-base neighbor in the sample; base qualities were not kept. The CDR3, cysteine through phenylalanine, is 14 amino acids long. Here the CDR3 DNA is all that survives: 42 bases in frame from base 1. CDR1 and CDR2 (ENHRY, SYGVKD) derive from the germline V gene. V was cut back by 3 bases and J by 3 bases, leaving a gap of 8 bases between them. The treatment or condition label for this specimen denotes: allogeneic hematopoietic cell transplantation with graft depleted of TCRalphabeta T cells and CD19 B cells. Transplant recipients were children who received TCRalphabeta/CD19-depleted allogeneic hematopoietic cell grafts. Preparation of the library involved PCR. TCRdb shows the sequencer as Illumina HiSeq 2500. To normalize quantification of the TCRbeta repertoire, the TCR libraries were built with molecular barcoding that relied on unique molecular identifiers. TCRdb redid the processing of the public reads, applying fastp at Q25 and MiXCR, and retained in-frame beta chains. Merged by CDR3 protein, the rows form single entries marked with the most common genes and DNA. Within this sample are some 200,000 distinct CDR3 sequences, with 8.4% of them counted one time only. In total, the top ten clones hold roughly a third of the sample.

The chain employs TRBV10-3 and TRBJ1-4, with a tentative D gene TRBD1 over 6 matching bases. The sequencing used PBMCs, mostly from graft donor cells, collected 360 days after TCRalphabeta/CD19-depleted stem cell transplant. The origin of this receptor is a male patient between 2 and 15 years old who had a stem cell transplant for acute myeloid leukemia, so the T cells may come from the graft donor. CDR3 reads: CAISDWGPNEKLFF. The DNA is TGTGCCATCAGTGATTGGGGGCCTAATGAAAAACTGTTTTTT.